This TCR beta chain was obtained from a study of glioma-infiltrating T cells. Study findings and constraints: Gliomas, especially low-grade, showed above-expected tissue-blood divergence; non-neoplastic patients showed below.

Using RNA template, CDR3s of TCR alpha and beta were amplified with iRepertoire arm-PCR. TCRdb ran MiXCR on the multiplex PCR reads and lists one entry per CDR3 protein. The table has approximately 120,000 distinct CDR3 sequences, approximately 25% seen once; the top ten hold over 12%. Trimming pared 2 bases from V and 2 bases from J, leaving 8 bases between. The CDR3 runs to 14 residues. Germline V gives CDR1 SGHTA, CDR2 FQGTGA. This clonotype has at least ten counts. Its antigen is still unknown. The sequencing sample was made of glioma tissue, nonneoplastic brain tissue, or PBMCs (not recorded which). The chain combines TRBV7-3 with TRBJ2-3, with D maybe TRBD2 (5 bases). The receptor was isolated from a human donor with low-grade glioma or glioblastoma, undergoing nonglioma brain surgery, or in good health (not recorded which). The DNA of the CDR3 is TGTGCCAGCAGCTTATATAGCGCCACAGATACGCAGTATTTT. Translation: CASSLYSATDTQYF.